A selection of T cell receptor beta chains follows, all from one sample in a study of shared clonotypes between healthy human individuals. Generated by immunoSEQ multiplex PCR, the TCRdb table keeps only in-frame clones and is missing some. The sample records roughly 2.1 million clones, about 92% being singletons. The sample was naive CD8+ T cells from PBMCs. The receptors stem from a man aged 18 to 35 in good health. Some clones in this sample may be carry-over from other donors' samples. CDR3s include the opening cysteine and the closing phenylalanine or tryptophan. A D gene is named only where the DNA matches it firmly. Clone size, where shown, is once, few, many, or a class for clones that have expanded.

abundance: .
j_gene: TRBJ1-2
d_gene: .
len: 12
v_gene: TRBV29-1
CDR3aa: CSVPGGGAGYTF
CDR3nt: TGCAGCGTGCCCGGTGGCGGCGCGGGCTACACCTTC

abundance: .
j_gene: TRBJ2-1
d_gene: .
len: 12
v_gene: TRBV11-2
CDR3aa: CASSSRGNEQFF
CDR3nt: TGTGCCAGCAGCTCAAGGGGTAATGAGCAGTTCTTC

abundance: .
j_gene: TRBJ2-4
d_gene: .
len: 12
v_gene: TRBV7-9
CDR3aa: CASSPVENIQYF
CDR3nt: TGTGCCAGCAGCCCCGTAGAAAACATTCAGTACTTC

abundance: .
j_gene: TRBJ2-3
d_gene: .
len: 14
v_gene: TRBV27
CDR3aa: CASSFGLYQDTQYF
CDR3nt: TGTGCCAGCAGTTTTGGGCTATACCAAGATACGCAGTATTTT

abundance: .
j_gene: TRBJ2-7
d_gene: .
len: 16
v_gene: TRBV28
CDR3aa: CASSLRPRLPSYEQYF
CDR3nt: TGTGCCAGCAGTTTACGGCCCAGGTTGCCTTCCTACGAGCAGTACTTC

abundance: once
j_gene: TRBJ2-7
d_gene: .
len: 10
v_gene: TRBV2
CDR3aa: CASSVFEQYF
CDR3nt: TGTGCCAGCAGCGTATTCGAGCAGTACTTC

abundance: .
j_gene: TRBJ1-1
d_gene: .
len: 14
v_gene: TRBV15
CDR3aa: CATSSRVMDTEAFF
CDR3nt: TGTGCCACCAGCTCCCGGGTAATGGACACTGAAGCTTTCTTT

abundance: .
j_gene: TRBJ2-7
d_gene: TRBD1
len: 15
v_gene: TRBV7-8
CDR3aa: CASSLAQGAPYEQYF
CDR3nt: TGTGCCAGCAGCTTAGCGCAGGGGGCGCCCTACGAGCAGTACTTC

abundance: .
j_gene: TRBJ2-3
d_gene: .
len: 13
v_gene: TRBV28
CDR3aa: CASSLTHSDTQYF
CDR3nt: TGTGCCAGCAGTTTAACGCACTCAGATACGCAGTATTTT

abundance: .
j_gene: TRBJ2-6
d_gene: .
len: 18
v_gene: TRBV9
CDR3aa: CASSPPQPPRTGANVLTF
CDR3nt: TGTGCCAGCAGCCCCCCCCAGCCCCCAAGGACTGGGGCCAACGTCCTGACTTTC

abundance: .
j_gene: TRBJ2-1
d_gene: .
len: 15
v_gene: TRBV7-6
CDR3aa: CASSADGQFDNEQFF
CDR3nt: TGTGCCAGCAGCGCCGACGGCCAATTCGACAATGAGCAGTTCTTC

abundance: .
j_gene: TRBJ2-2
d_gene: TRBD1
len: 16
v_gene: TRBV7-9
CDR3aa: CASSTRQGAEAGELFF
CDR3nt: TGTGCCAGCAGCACCCGACAGGGGGCAGAGGCCGGGGAGCTGTTTTTT

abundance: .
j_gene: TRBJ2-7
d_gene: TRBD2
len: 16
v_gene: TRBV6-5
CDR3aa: CASSYSTGTRGYEQYF
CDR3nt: TGTGCCAGCAGTTACTCGACCGGGACTAGAGGGTACGAGCAGTACTTC

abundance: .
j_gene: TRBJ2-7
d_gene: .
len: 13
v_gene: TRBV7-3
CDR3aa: CASSPTPAYEQYF
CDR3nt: TGTGCCAGCAGCCCTACCCCAGCCTACGAGCAGTACTTC

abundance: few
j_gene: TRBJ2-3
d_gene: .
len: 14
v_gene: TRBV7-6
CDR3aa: CASSLAGPTDTQYF
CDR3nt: TGTGCCAGCAGCTTAGCGGGACCCACAGATACGCAGTATTTT

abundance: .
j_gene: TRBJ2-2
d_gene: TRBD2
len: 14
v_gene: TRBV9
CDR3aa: CASSVGGGRGELFF
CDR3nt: TGTGCCAGCAGCGTAGGCGGGGGACGCGGGGAGCTGTTTTTT

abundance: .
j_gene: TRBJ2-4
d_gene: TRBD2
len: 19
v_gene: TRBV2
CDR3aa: CASGTPISGLAGAKNIQYF
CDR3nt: TGTGCCAGCGGGACTCCGATTAGTGGACTAGCGGGAGCCAAAAACATTCAGTACTTC

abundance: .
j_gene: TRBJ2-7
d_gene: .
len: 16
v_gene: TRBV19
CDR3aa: CASSISTAGRPYEQYF
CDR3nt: TGTGCCAGTAGTATCTCTACGGCAGGGCGCCCCTACGAGCAGTACTTC

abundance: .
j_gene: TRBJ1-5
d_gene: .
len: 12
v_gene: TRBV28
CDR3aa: CARGLIIQPQHF
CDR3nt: TGTGCCAGGGGTTTAATTATCCAGCCCCAGCATTTT

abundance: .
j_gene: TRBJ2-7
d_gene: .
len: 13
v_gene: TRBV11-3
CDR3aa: CASSPLGSYEQYF
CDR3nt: TGTGCCAGCAGCCCGCTGGGTTCCTACGAGCAGTACTTC

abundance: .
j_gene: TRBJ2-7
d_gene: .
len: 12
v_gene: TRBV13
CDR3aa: CASSATLHEQYF
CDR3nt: TGTGCCAGCAGCGCGACCCTACACGAGCAGTACTTC

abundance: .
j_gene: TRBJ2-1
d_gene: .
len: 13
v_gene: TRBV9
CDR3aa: CASSALASVEQFF
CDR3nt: TGTGCCAGCAGCGCCCTAGCGTCTGTCGAGCAGTTCTTC

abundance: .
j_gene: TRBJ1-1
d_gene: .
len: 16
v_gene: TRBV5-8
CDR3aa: CASSPRSGGLNTEAFF
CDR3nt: TGTGCCAGCAGCCCTCGAAGTGGGGGGCTGAACACTGAAGCTTTCTTT

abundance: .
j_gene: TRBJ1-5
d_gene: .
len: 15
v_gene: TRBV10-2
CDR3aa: CASSESTRSNQPQHF
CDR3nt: TGCGCCAGCAGTGAGAGTACACGTAGCAATCAGCCCCAGCATTTT

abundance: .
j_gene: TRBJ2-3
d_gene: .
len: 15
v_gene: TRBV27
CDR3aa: CASSLLSRGTDTQYF
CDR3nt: TGTGCCAGCAGTTTACTATCCAGGGGAACAGATACGCAGTATTTT

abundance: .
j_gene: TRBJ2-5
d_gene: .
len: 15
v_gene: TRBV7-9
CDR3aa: CASSSGVRRDETQYF
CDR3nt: TGTGCCAGCAGCTCCGGGGTGCGCCGTGACGAGACCCAGTACTTC

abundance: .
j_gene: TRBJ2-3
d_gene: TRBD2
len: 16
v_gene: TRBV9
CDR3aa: CASSVAAGGPPDTQYF
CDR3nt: TGTGCCAGCAGCGTAGCGGCGGGAGGGCCCCCAGATACGCAGTATTTT

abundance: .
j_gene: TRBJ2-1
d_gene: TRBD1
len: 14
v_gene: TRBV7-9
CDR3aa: CASSHGTEGHEQFF
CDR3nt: TGTGCCAGCAGCCACGGGACAGAGGGTCATGAGCAGTTCTTC

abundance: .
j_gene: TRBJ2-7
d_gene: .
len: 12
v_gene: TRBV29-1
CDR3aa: CSVEAIGTEQYF
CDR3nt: TGCAGCGTTGAGGCCATTGGGACCGAGCAGTACTTC

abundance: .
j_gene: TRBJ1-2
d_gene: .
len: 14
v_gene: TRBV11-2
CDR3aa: CASSLGRGGSGYTF
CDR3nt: TGTGCCAGCAGCCTCGGGCGGGGGGGTTCCGGCTACACCTTC

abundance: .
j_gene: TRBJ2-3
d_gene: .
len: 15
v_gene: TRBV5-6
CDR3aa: CASSFRGAFTDTQYF
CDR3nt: TGTGCCAGCAGCTTCCGGGGAGCGTTCACAGATACGCAGTATTTT

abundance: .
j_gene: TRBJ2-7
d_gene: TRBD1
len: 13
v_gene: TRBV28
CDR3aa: CASSDRDPYEQYF
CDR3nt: TGTGCCAGCAGCGACAGGGACCCCTACGAGCAGTACTTC

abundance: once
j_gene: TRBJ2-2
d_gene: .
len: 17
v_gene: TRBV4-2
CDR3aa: CASSLPGGTTNTGELFF
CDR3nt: TGTGCCAGCAGCCTCCCCGGAGGGACAACGAACACCGGGGAGCTGTTTTTT

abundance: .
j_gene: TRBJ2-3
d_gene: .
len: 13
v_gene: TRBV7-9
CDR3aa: CASSLSSADTQYF
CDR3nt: TGTGCCAGCAGCTTATCATCTGCAGATACGCAGTATTTT

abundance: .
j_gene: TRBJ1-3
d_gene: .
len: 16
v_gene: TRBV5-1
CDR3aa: CASSLLPGSSGNTIYF
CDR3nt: TGCGCCAGCAGCTTGCTTCCAGGCAGCTCTGGAAACACCATATATTTT

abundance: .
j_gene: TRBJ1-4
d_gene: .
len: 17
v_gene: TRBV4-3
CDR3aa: CASSQEGATAANEKLFF
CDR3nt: TGCGCCAGCAGCCAAGAGGGGGCCACGGCGGCTAATGAAAAACTGTTTTTT

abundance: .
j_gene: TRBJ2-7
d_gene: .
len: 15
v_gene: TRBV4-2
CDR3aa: CASSQEIGGRYEQYF
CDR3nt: TGTGCCAGCAGCCAAGAGATAGGGGGGAGGTACGAGCAGTACTTC

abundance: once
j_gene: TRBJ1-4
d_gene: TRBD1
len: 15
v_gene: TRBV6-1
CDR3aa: CASSETGATNEKLFF
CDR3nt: TGTGCCAGCAGTGAAACAGGGGCAACTAATGAAAAACTGTTTTTT

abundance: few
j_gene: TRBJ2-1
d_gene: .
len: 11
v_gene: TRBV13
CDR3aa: CASSSGDEQFF
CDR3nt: TGTGCCAGCAGCTCGGGGGATGAGCAGTTCTTC

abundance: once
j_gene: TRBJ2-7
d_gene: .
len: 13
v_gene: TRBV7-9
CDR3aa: CASSFGDSYEQYF
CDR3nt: TGTGCCAGCAGCTTTGGGGACTCCTACGAGCAGTACTTC

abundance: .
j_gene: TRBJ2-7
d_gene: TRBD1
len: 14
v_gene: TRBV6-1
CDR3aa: CASSEGTGIYEQYF
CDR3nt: TGTGCCAGCAGTGAAGGGACAGGTATCTACGAGCAGTACTTC

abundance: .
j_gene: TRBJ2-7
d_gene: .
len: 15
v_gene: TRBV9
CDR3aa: CASSVGVSSTGEQYF
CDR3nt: TGTGCCAGCAGCGTAGGAGTTTCTAGCACGGGCGAGCAGTACTTC

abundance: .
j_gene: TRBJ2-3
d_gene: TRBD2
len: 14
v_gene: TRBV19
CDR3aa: CATFGGEGHDTQYF
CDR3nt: TGTGCCACTTTTGGGGGGGAGGGCCACGATACGCAGTATTTT

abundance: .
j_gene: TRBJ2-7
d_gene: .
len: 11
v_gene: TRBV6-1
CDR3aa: CAGLTGREQYF
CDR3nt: TGTGCCGGATTAACAGGGCGCGAGCAGTACTTC

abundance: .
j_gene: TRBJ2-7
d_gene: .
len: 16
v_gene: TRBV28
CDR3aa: CASSSPRRPRSYEQYF
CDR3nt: TGTGCCAGCAGTTCCCCTAGGAGGCCGCGCTCCTACGAGCAGTACTTC

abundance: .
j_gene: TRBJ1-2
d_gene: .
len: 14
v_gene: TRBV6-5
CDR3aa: CASSYSMFSYGYTF
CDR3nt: TGTGCCAGCAGTTACTCGATGTTTAGCTATGGCTACACCTTC

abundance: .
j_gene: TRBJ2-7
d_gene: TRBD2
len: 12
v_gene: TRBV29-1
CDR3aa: CSALFAGGRQYF
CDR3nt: TGCAGCGCCCTTTTCGCGGGAGGGCGACAGTACTTC

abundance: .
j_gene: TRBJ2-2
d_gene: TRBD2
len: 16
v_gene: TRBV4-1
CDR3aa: CASSQDRDYNTGELFF
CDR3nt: TGCGCCAGCAGCCAAGACCGGGACTATAACACCGGGGAGCTGTTTTTT

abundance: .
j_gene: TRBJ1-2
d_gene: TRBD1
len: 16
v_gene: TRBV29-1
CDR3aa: CSVEDWAGGTDVGYTF
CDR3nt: TGCAGCGTTGAAGATTGGGCAGGGGGCACCGATGTTGGCTACACCTTC

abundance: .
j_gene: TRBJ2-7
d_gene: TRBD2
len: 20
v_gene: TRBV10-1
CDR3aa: CASSESTTGLAGGPFYEQYF
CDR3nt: TGCGCCAGCAGTGAGTCCACAACGGGACTAGCGGGAGGGCCTTTCTACGAGCAGTACTTC

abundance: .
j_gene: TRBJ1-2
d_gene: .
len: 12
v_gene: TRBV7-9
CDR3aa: CASSSLGYGYTF
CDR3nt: TGTGCCAGCAGCTCCCTAGGCTATGGCTACACCTTC

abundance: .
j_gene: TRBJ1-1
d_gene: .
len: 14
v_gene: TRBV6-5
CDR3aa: CASSYSAEYTEAFF
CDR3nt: TGTGCCAGCAGTTACTCGGCAGAATACACTGAAGCTTTCTTT

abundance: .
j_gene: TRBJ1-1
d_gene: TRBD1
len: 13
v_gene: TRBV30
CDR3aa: CAWSVSGGPEAFF
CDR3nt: TGTGCCTGGAGTGTATCAGGGGGCCCTGAAGCTTTCTTT

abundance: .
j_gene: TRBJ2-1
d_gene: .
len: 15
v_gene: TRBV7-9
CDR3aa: CASSPPLARKDEQFF
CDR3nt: TGTGCCAGCAGCCCCCCGCTAGCTCGGAAGGATGAGCAGTTCTTC

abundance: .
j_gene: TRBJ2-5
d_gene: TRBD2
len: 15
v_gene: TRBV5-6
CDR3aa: CASSVVAGGRETQYF
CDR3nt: TGTGCCAGCAGCGTAGTAGCGGGAGGCAGAGAGACCCAGTACTTC